These T cell receptor beta chains were read from a single sample in a study of identifying expanded T cells in peripheral blood. Profiling relied on immunoSEQ multiplex PCR, and the TCRdb table lists in-frame clones only, not all of them. The sample lists around 100,000 clones; approximately 89% were seen once. Sequences were obtained from blood. These receptors were taken from a person between 18 and 69 years old in good health. CDR3s include the opening cysteine and the closing phenylalanine or tryptophan. Each record gives: J gene, V gene, clone size, D gene, CDR3 DNA, CDR3 protein. A D gene is named only where the DNA matches it firmly. The size entry is marked missing in some rows and otherwise reads once, few, many or a size class.

TRBJ1-3 TRBV10-3 once TRBD1 TGTGCCATCAGTGAGGACAGGGGGTTTGGAAACACCATATATTTT CAISEDRGFGNTIYF
TRBJ2-7 TRBV2 NA TRBD1 TGTGCCAGTGGGACAGATGCCCCCTACGAGCAGTACTTC CASGTDAPYEQYF
TRBJ1-1 TRBV15 NA NA TGTGCCACCAGCAGCAATGTCCAGGGTCCCAGGAACACTGAAGCTTTCTTT CATSSNVQGPRNTEAFF
TRBJ1-5 TRBV10-3 NA NA TGTGCCATCAGTGAAATAGGGGATCAGCCCCAGCATTTT CAISEIGDQPQHF
TRBJ2-7 TRBV6-5 NA TRBD1 TGTGCCAGCAGTTACGCTCCACCCAGCAGGGGGACCGAGCAGTACTTC CASSYAPPSRGTEQYF
TRBJ2-4 TRBV7-3 NA TRBD1 TGTGCCAGCAGCGCTGGAGCGGACAGGGCGGCGGACATTCAGTACTTC CASSAGADRAADIQYF
TRBJ2-2 TRBV6-1 NA NA TGTGCCAGCAGTGAAGGTAGACGTCCGGTCGGGGAGCTGTTTTTT CASSEGRRPVGELFF
TRBJ2-1 TRBV27 NA TRBD1 TGTGCCAGCAGTCTGTACTCTGGGCAGGGGGCTGGCAATGAGCAGTTCTTC CASSLYSGQGAGNEQFF
TRBJ1-1 TRBV27 NA NA TGTGCCAGCAGTTTAGATTGGCGTGGGCAGACTGAAGCTTTCTTT CASSLDWRGQTEAFF
TRBJ2-3 TRBV6-6 NA NA TGTGCCAGCAGTTACTCAGTGGGCACAGATACGCAGTATTTT CASSYSVGTDTQYF
TRBJ1-5 TRBV30 NA NA TGTGCCTGGAGTGTACCCCCAGGGTTCAATCAGCCCCAGCATTTT CAWSVPPGFNQPQHF
TRBJ2-6 TRBV14 NA NA TGTGCCAGCAGGTTCTCTGGGGCCAACGTCCTGACTTTC CASRFSGANVLTF
TRBJ2-7 TRBV5-4 NA NA TGTGCCAGCAGCTTGTACGGGAGTGCAAACTACGAGCAGTACTTC CASSLYGSANYEQYF
TRBJ2-7 TRBV6-1 NA NA TGTGCCAGCAGTGAAGCTGACAGGCCTCCCTACGAGCAGTACTTC CASSEADRPPYEQYF
TRBJ2-7 TRBV4-1 NA TRBD2 TGCGCCAGCAGCGGGTTTGTGGCGGGAGGGCTGGAGCAGTACTTC CASSGFVAGGLEQYF
TRBJ2-1 TRBV7-9 NA NA TGTGCCAGCAGCTTAGAACAGGAGAATGAGCAGTTCTTC CASSLEQENEQFF
TRBJ2-7 TRBV30 NA NA TGTGCCTGCTATACGGGCTCCTACGAGCAGTACTTC CACYTGSYEQYF
TRBJ2-2 TRBV6-4 NA NA TGTGCCAGCAGTGACAGGGACACCGGGGAGCTGTTTTTT CASSDRDTGELFF